The next 15 T cell receptor beta chains were all read from a single sample in a study of CD8 T cells in ankylosing spondylitis. TCRdb reprocessed the 5' RACE reads with MiXCR, giving one entry per CDR3 protein. The table shows some 150,000 distinct CDR3 sequences, with 11% occurring only once. Source material: blood, either unsorted or a sorted T cell fraction (not recorded which). The origin of the receptors is a female donor with ankylosing spondylitis or in good health (not recorded which).

On this clonotype itself: In this CDR3 the conserved last residue, phenylalanine or tryptophan, is missing, so a read error is likely. This chain uses TRBV18 with TRBJ2-4; TRBD1 matches 10 bases. The V gene end was trimmed by 3 bases and the J gene end by 4 bases; junction bases not matched to a gene: 3. The length of the CDR3 is 15 residues. Germline loops: CDR1 KGHSH, CDR2 LQKENI. The CDR3 bases are TGTGCCAGCTCACCCACGGGACAGGGGAAAAACATTCAGTACCTC. This gives the protein CASSPTGQGKNIQYL.

This clonotype came up many times. The rearrangement joins TRBV27 to TRBJ2-3; a weak D match, TRBD2 (6 bases). There are 14 residues in the CDR3. Deletions cut 6 bases from V and 4 bases from J, with 14 bases between. CDR1 MNHEY and CDR2 SMNVEV come from the germline V gene (reference sequence). Here the CDR3 DNA reads TGTGCCAGCAGGGGGGGTTTAGCTCCAGATACGCAGTATTTT. Translation gives CASRGGLAPDTQYF.

For this clonotype: A read error is possible here, since a much larger clone lies one base away. V and J are TRBV10-3 and TRBJ2-5; D tentatively reads TRBD1 or TRBD2 (5 bases each). The CDR3 contains 14 residues. Germline V gives CDR1 ENHRY, CDR2 SYGVKD. CDR3 amino acids: CAVSNGDGPETQYF. As DNA, the CDR3 is TGTGCCGTCAGCAACGGGGACGGCCCAGAGACCCAGTACTTC.

In this sample, this clonotype turned up a few times. V and J are TRBV7-3 and TRBJ2-3; no reliable D call. CDR3 length: 13 amino acids. The V gene's germline CDR1 is SGHTA and CDR2 FQGTGA. The V end was cut by 5 bases, the J end by 5 bases, with 11 bases between. The CDR3 DNA follows: TGTGCCAGCAGCCGAGGTGGGGTAGATACGCAGTATTTT. Its translation: CASSRGGVDTQYF.

This clonotype came up many times. The chain is built from TRBV7-9 and TRBJ1-2; 8 nucleotides agree with TRBD1. The CDR3 covers 15 residues. Germline CDR1 is SEHNR and CDR2 is FQNEAQ (reference sequence). The V and J ends lost 0 bases and 8 bases, in that order; junction bases with no gene match: 8. CDR3: CASSLAGQGPFGYTF. The CDR3 DNA reads TGTGCCAGCAGCTTAGCCGGACAGGGCCCTTTCGGCTACACCTTC.

This clonotype has at least ten counts. The chain has TRBV2 and TRBJ1-6; D is possibly TRBD1 (5 bases). V shed 7 bases and J shed 5 bases, with 15 bases lying between them. Germline V gene sequence: CDR1 SNHLY, CDR2 FYNNEI. CDR3 length: 15 amino acids. The CDR3 DNA reads as TGTGCCAGCACCTTGACAGCTGGAGATAATTCACCCCTCCACTTT. Its translation is CASTLTAGDNSPLHF. Full variable domain (missing parts from reference TRBV2 and TRBJ1-6): EPEVTQTPSHQVTQMGQEVILRCVPISNHLYFYWYRQILGQKVEFLVSFYNNEISEKSEIFDDQFSVERPDGSNFTLKIRSTKLEDSAMYFCASTLTAGDNSPLHFGNGTRLTVT.

This clonotype showed up many times. The chain links TRBV28 to TRBJ1-5; D unresolved. Trimming took off 5 bases at V and 7 bases at J, with 9 bases between the two ends. The CDR3 runs 12 residues. The germline V gene has CDR1 MDHEN and CDR2 SYDVKM. As DNA, the CDR3 is TGTGCCAGCAGTGGGCCTGGACAGCCCCAGCATTTT. Protein: CASSGPGQPQHF.

This clonotype was counted ten times or more. This chain uses TRBV5-5 with TRBJ1-2; D possibly corresponds to TRBD1 (6 bases). CDR3 length: 16 amino acids. Germline V gene lookup returns CDR1 SGHKS and CDR2 YYEKEE (reference sequence). V lost 4 bases to trimming and J lost 4 bases, with 20 bases between them. In DNA form, the CDR3 reads TGTGCCAGCAGCCGCGTGTTAGGACAGCCAAGCTATGGCTACACCTTC. This codes for CASSRVLGQPSYGYTF. The entire variable domain, with the rest obtained from reference TRBV5-5 and TRBJ1-2, is as follows: DAGVTQSPTHLIKTRGQQVTLRCSPISGHKSVSWYQQVLGQGPQFIFQYYEKEERGRGNFPDRFSARQFPNYSSELNVNALLLGDSALYLCASSRVLGQPSYGYTFGSGTRLTVV.

There are many counts of this clonotype. The V call is TRBV7-2, the J call TRBJ2-7; TRBD1 matches 9 bases. The CDR3 is 15 amino acids. The germline gives CDR1 SGHTA, CDR2 FQGNSA. The junction had 9 bases not matched to a gene; V was cut back by 7 bases and J by 2 bases. As DNA, the CDR3 is TGTGCCAGCACCCTAAGGGACAGGGTACCCTACGAGCAGTACTTC. It encodes CASTLRDRVPYEQYF.

This clonotype was observed many times. The J gene is TRBJ1-1, the V gene TRBV12-3 or TRBV12-4; no clear D. Trimming removed 5 bases from V and 0 bases from J, with 10 bases in between. CDR3 length: 14 amino acids. CDR3 residues: CASSPLGVNTEAFF. As DNA, the CDR3 is TGTGCCAGCAGTCCCCTCGGGGTGAACACTGAAGCTTTCTTT.

This clonotype was seen at least ten times. The junction shows a germline mismatch at one end, possibly a read error. The rearrangement joins TRBV24-1 to TRBJ2-1; 7 bases line up with TRBD1. The CDR3 contains 14 residues. Per germline, CDR1 KGHDR and CDR2 SFDVKD. This CDR3 reads CATSDRTGYYEQFF. CDR3 bases: TGTGCCACCAGTGACCGGACAGGCTACTATGAGCAGTTCTTC.

This clonotype appeared many times. The chain uses TRBV7-2 and TRBJ1-1, with D maybe TRBD1 (5 bases). CDR1 is SGHTA, CDR2 FQGNSA, per germline. The CDR3 has 13 amino acids. Trimming removed 5 bases at V and 5 bases at J, with 12 bases between. Here the CDR3 reads CASSLWGGTEAFF. The CDR3 DNA reads TGTGCCAGCAGCCTATGGGGGGGTACTGAAGCTTTCTTT.

This clonotype was seen repeatedly, ten times or more. The gene calls are TRBV25-1 and TRBJ2-7; D is perhaps TRBD2 (6 bases). V was shortened by 7 bases and J by 0 bases, with 13 bases between the two germline ends. The CDR3 contains 14 residues. CDR1 is MGHDK, CDR2 SYGVNS, per germline. CDR3 in amino acids: CASTTGTSSYEQYF. CDR3 bases: TGTGCCAGCACCACCGGGACTTCCTCCTACGAGCAGTACTTC.

J is TRBJ2-7 and V is TRBV27; a possible D gene is TRBD1 (5 bases). The CDR3 covers 15 residues. Per the germline V gene, CDR1 is MNHEY and CDR2 is SMNVEV (reference sequence). V was clipped by 5 bases and J by 1 base, with 15 bases between them. The CDR3 spells CASSVGVRVSYEQYF. CDR3 in DNA: TGTGCCAGCAGTGTAGGGGTGCGCGTATCCTACGAGCAGTACTTC.

This clonotype has a count of ten or more. The rearrangement links TRBV7-3 to TRBJ2-4; the D is unclear. The CDR3 loop spans 13 amino acids. Germline loops: CDR1 SGHTA, CDR2 FQGTGA. Trimming cost V 8 bases and J 7 bases, with 15 bases left between them. The DNA for the CDR3 is TGTGCCAGCGCGCAGGACGGGTTGAACATTCAGTACTTC. Translation: CASAQDGLNIQYF.